This T cell receptor beta chain was sequenced during a study of blood T cell repertoires in COVID-19. Turning to the study itself: Donors in the United States, Italy and Spain gave samples during acute or convalescent COVID-19.

Only in-frame clones appear in the TCRdb table, and some are missing; sequencing was by immunoSEQ multiplex PCR. The table has about 250,000 clones, approximately 90% seen once. Germline CDR1 SGDLS, CDR2 YYNGEE. The V end lost 7 bases, the J end lost 0 bases, and 10 bases lay between the germline ends. CDR3 length: 13 residues. Participants were aged about 18 to 100 years from around 24 US areas. The origin of this receptor is a man in his forties or fifties who had recovered from COVID-19. The V and J genes are TRBV9 and TRBJ2-5; tentative D call: TRBD1 (5 bases). The sample taken for sequencing was PBMCs or T cells enriched from blood (not recorded which). CDR3 amino acids: CASEGADQETQYF. Written as DNA, the CDR3 is TGTGCCAGCGAAGGGGCAGACCAAGAGACCCAGTACTTC.